These 9 T cell receptor beta chains originate from one sample sequenced in a study of cytomegalovirus exposure and HLA in healthy donors. Researchers ran the PCR with 60 Vbeta and 13 Jbeta primers. Data came from immunoSEQ multiplex PCR; TCRdb stores just in-frame clones and leaves some out. The sample carries hundreds of thousands of clones, about 80% recorded once. The sample comprised PBMCs. The receptors derive from a man in his forties or fifties in good health and CMV-seropositive.

V is TRBV14 and J is TRBJ1-1; a possible D gene is TRBD1 (6 bases). The CDR3 sequence is 13 residues long. With 4 bases removed from V and 4 bases from J, the gap between germline ends came to 10 bases. CDR1 SGHDN and CDR2 FVKESK come from the germline V gene. CDR3 sequence (DNA): TGTGCCAGCAGCCGGGCAGGGGTCACTGAAGCTTTCTTT. Protein: CASSRAGVTEAFF.

Only one count was recorded for this clone. The chain employs TRBV25-1 and TRBJ2-7; the match to TRBD2 covers 11 bases. V gave up 2 bases and J gave up 5 bases; unmatched junction bases: 5. The CDR3 is 15 amino acids. The germline CDR1 and CDR2 sequences are MGHDK and SYGVNS. The CDR3 spells CASSELPGLADEQYF. In nucleotides, the CDR3 is TGTGCCAGCAGTGAACTACCGGGACTAGCGGACGAGCAGTACTTC.

The chain carries TRBV30 and TRBJ2-3, with TRBD2 matching 10 bases. CDR3 length: 15 residues. Trimming at V came to 2 bases and at J to 2 bases, leaving 4 bases not matched to a gene. Germline values: CDR1 GTSNPN, CDR2 SVGIG (reference sequence). The DNA of the CDR3 is TGTGCCTGGAGTCGGACTAGCGGAGCCACAGATACGCAGTATTTT. This gives the protein CAWSRTSGATDTQYF.

The genes are TRBV5-1 and TRBJ2-1, with 9 bases aligning to TRBD1. The CDR3 runs 14 residues. Trimming cost V 4 bases and J 5 bases; bases outside gene matches: 4. CDR1 is SGHRS, CDR2 YFSETQ, per germline. The CDR3 DNA reads as TGCGCCAGCAGCCACGGGACAGGGAACAATGAGCAGTTCTTC. The encoded protein is CASSHGTGNNEQFF.

J is TRBJ1-2 and V is TRBV9, with TRBD1 identical over 11 bases. The CDR3 loop spans 14 amino acids. Trimming at V came to 4 bases and at J to 8 bases, leaving 7 bases not matched to a gene. In germline, CDR1 is SGDLS, CDR2 YYNGEE. The CDR3 loop is CASSTGQGVGGYTF. Here the CDR3 DNA reads TGTGCCAGCAGCACGGGACAGGGGGTGGGAGGCTACACCTTC.

This chain links TRBV5-1 with TRBJ2-7; 10 bases are shared with TRBD2. The CDR3 has 15 residues. Trimming took 1 base from V and 0 from J; bases not matched to a gene: 1. CDR1 SGHRS and CDR2 YFSETQ come from the germline V gene. In DNA form, the CDR3 reads TGCGCCAGCAGCTTGACTAGCGGGACCTCCTACGAGCAGTACTTC. Protein sequence: CASSLTSGTSYEQYF. Using reference TRBV5-1 and TRBJ2-7 for the parts outside the CDR3, the full variable domain is KAGVTQTPRYLIKTRGQQVTLSCSPISGHRSVSWYQQTPGQGLQFLFEYFSETQRNKGNFPGRFSGRQFSNSRSEMNVSTLELGDSALYLCASSLTSGTSYEQYFGPGTRLTVT.

This clone was counted once. This chain links TRBV11-1 with TRBJ2-4; D may be TRBD2 (6 bases). The germline V and J ends were trimmed by 4 bases and 0 bases, with 13 bases remaining between them. CDR1 SGHAT and CDR2 FQDESV come from the germline V gene (reference sequence). This CDR3 spans 16 amino acids. This CDR3 is CASSSGTPVAKNIQYF. DNA for the CDR3: TGTGCCAGCAGCTCCGGGACTCCGGTAGCCAAAAACATTCAGTACTTC.

The chain joins TRBV27 to TRBJ1-5; 7 positions agree with TRBD1. CDR1 MNHEY and CDR2 SMNVEV come from the germline V gene (reference sequence). The CDR3 has 14 amino acids. Losses at the gene ends were 5 bases for V and 3 bases for J; bases not matched to a gene: 4. CDR3 region: CASSRDSPNQPQHF. In DNA, the CDR3 is TGTGCCAGCAGTCGGGACAGCCCCAATCAGCCCCAGCATTTT.

This clone was detected a few times. The V and J genes are TRBV27 and TRBJ2-1; a weak D match, TRBD2 (7 bases). CDR1 is MNHEY, CDR2 SMNVEV, per germline (reference sequence). The CDR3 length is 14 residues. Trimming pared 4 bases from V and 3 bases from J, leaving 10 bases between. Written as DNA, the CDR3 is TGTGCCAGCAGTTCGGGGGGCGGCTACAATGAGCAGTTCTTC. Its translation: CASSSGGGYNEQFF.